The rows below give T cell receptor beta chains drawn from one sample of a study of memory CD4+ T cells and cytomegalovirus serostatus. The method was immunoSEQ multiplex PCR; TCRdb's version includes in-frame clones alone and lacks a portion of them. The sample has 45,000 to 60,000 clones; roughly 80% are singletons. The sample consisted of memory CD4+ T cells from blood. The receptor source for this set is an adult in good health and CMV-seronegative. Each CDR3 is given with its conserved first and last residue. A D gene is named only where the DNA matches it firmly. Only some rows state a clone size, as once, few, many or a class for expanded clones.

d_call | j_call | clone_size | v_call | cdr3_nt | cdr3_aa
TRBD2 | TRBJ2-2 | - | TRBV27 | TGTGCCAGCTCGGGGAGCGGGAGGGCCTCCGGGGAGCTGTTTTTT | CASSGSGRASGELFF
- | TRBJ1-3 | - | TRBV15 | TGTGCCACCAGCAGGGGGGATGGAAACACCATATATTTT | CATSRGDGNTIYF
TRBD2 | TRBJ2-1 | - | TRBV28 | TGTGCCAGCAGTTCATGGACTAGCGGGAGGGATGAGCAGTTCTTC | CASSSWTSGRDEQFF
TRBD2 | TRBJ2-1 | - | TRBV6-1 | TGTGCCAGCAGTGAAGTATCTGCGAGGGGTAGCGGGGGCTCCTACAATGAGCAGTTCTTC | CASSEVSARGSGGSYNEQFF
TRBD1 | TRBJ1-5 | medium-sized | TRBV30 | TGTGCCTGGAGCGCGACAGGGGGGAATCAGCCCCAGCATTTT | CAWSATGGNQPQHF
- | TRBJ1-4 | once | TRBV10-1 | TGCGCCAGCAGGCCCGGGACCAGGGATGGGGAAAAACTGTTTTTT | CASRPGTRDGEKLFF
- | TRBJ2-7 | - | TRBV6-1 | TGTGCCAGCAGGGAGCTTTACGAGCAGTACTTC | CASRELYEQYF
- | TRBJ2-4 | once | TRBV28 | TGTGCCAGCAGTTTATTAGTGGCCAAAAACATTCAGTACTTC | CASSLLVAKNIQYF
TRBD1 | TRBJ1-4 | - | TRBV5-6 | TGTGCCAGCAGCTTGCGGCGGCTAGGGGGCGAAAAACTGTTTTTT | CASSLRRLGGEKLFF
- | TRBJ2-7 | - | TRBV19 | TGTGCCAGTACAGGGACACCCCGAGAAGAGCAGTACTTC | CASTGTPREEQYF
- | TRBJ1-2 | - | TRBV6-1 | TGTGCCAGCAGTGAATACCCGGGGTATGGCTACACCTTC | CASSEYPGYGYTF
TRBD2 | TRBJ2-1 | - | TRBV28 | TGTGCCAGCAGTTTATTAGGACTAGCGGGATCTGGAGAGCAGTTCTTC | CASSLLGLAGSGEQFF
- | TRBJ1-1 | few | TRBV30 | TGTGCCTGGACCAGGTTGAACACTGAAGCTTTCTTT | CAWTRLNTEAFF
- | TRBJ2-7 | - | TRBV10-3 | TGTGCCATCAGTAACGGGACCCCAGGCGAGCAGTACTTC | CAISNGTPGEQYF
- | TRBJ2-7 | - | TRBV2 | TGTGCCAGCAGTGTCAGGGTGGGGTCCTACGAGCAGTACTTC | CASSVRVGSYEQYF
- | TRBJ1-5 | - | TRBV20-1 | TGCAGTGCTACCGCAACCCAGCCCCAGCATTTT | CSATATQPQHF
- | TRBJ2-2 | few | TRBV18 | TGTGCCAGCTCACCCGGGCCGGGGGCGCGCACCGGGGAGCTGTTTTTT | CASSPGPGARTGELFF
TRBD2 | TRBJ2-7 | few | TRBV11-3 | TGTGCCAGCAGCTTATCCCCGAGGGCGGGACTAGCGGTCTACGAGCAGTACTTC | CASSLSPRAGLAVYEQYF
- | TRBJ1-5 | - | TRBV7-8 | TGTGCCAGCAGTTCGGGGGGGGACCCCTATAGCAATCAGCCCCAGCATTTT | CASSSGGDPYSNQPQHF
- | TRBJ2-7 | - | TRBV11-2 | TGTGCCAGCAGCTTCGACAGGCCTTCCTACGAGCAGTACTTC | CASSFDRPSYEQYF
TRBD2 | TRBJ2-1 | - | TRBV2 | TGTGCCAGCAGCGAGACTAGCGGGAGACGGAATGAGCAGTTCTTC | CASSETSGRRNEQFF
- | TRBJ2-5 | - | TRBV5-1 | TGCGCCAGCAGCGGAGAGACCCAGTACTTC | CASSGETQYF
- | TRBJ2-7 | - | TRBV5-6 | TGTGCCAGCAGCTTGAAACCTGCCTACGAGCAGTACTTC | CASSLKPAYEQYF
TRBD1 | TRBJ2-1 | once | TRBV15 | TGTGCCACCAGCGGGTTGGACAGGGGCCACTCTTTTTACAATGAGCAGTTCTTC | CATSGLDRGHSFYNEQFF
- | TRBJ1-2 | - | TRBV5-4 | TGTGCCAGCAGCTTGGAGGCAGGAGGGAACTATGGCTACACCTTC | CASSLEAGGNYGYTF
TRBD2 | TRBJ2-2 | - | TRBV27 | TGTGCCAGTTCGGGACTAGCGGGAGCCGGGGAGCTGTTTTTT | CASSGLAGAGELFF
- | TRBJ2-1 | - | TRBV29-1 | TGCAGCGTTGACAGGGGTAGCAATGAGCAGTTCTTC | CSVDRGSNEQFF
- | TRBJ2-5 | medium-sized | TRBV18 | TGTGCCAGCTCACCGGACTCACAAGAGACCCAGTACTTC | CASSPDSQETQYF
- | TRBJ2-4 | - | TRBV27 | TGTGCCAGCAGTCCCCGGAGCGGGCTAGCCAAAAACATTCAGTACTTC | CASSPRSGLAKNIQYF
- | TRBJ2-5 | - | TRBV14 | TGTGCCAGCAGCGGGGGGAAGGAGACCCAGTACTTC | CASSGGKETQYF
- | TRBJ1-2 | - | TRBV6-1 | TGTGCCAGCAGTGTTGACAAAAAAAACTATGGCTACACCTTC | CASSVDKKNYGYTF
- | TRBJ1-1 | few | TRBV2 | TGTGCCAGCGGGCAGGAGTATGGAGCTTTCTTT | CASGQEYGAFF
- | TRBJ1-4 | - | TRBV7-9 | TGTGCCAGCAGCCCAGGGACCTCAAGGAATGAAAAACTGTTTTTT | CASSPGTSRNEKLFF
TRBD1 | TRBJ1-1 | - | TRBV6-6 | TGTGCCAGCATCAATCCGGGACAGGGAATTAACACTGAAGCTTTCTTT | CASINPGQGINTEAFF
- | TRBJ1-1 | - | TRBV7-9 | TGTGCCGGTATCACGGGGAGCACTGAAGCTTTCTTT | CAGITGSTEAFF
- | TRBJ1-4 | - | TRBV6-1 | TGTGCCAGCGGCAGGGGCTCGCGTGAAAAACTGTTTTTT | CASGRGSREKLFF
- | TRBJ1-2 | - | TRBV5-6 | TGTGCCAGCAGCCTGGCGGGGGAGGACTATGGCTACACCTTC | CASSLAGEDYGYTF
- | TRBJ2-7 | once | TRBV6-1 | TGTGCCAGCAGTGAAGGCGCAGGGGGGGGAATATACGAGCAGTACTTC | CASSEGAGGGIYEQYF
- | TRBJ2-5 | - | TRBV10-3 | TGTGCCATCAGTGGGGGTGGGGAGACCCAGTACTTC | CAISGGGETQYF
- | TRBJ1-4 | - | TRBV5-1 | TGCGCCAGCAGCTTGATGTTGAGGAGCACTAATGAAAAACTGTTTTTT | CASSLMLRSTNEKLFF
TRBD2 | TRBJ2-7 | - | TRBV5-4 | TGTGCCAGCAGCTCCGCCGGGACTAGCGGCTACGAGCAGTACTTC | CASSSAGTSGYEQYF
- | TRBJ1-5 | - | TRBV4-1 | TGCGCCAGCAGCCAAGAGATATACAGGGATAATCAGCCCCAGCATTTT | CASSQEIYRDNQPQHF
- | TRBJ1-6 | - | TRBV30 | TGTGCCTGGACCAAGTCCAGGGTCCGGAATTCACCCCTCCACTTT | CAWTKSRVRNSPLHF
TRBD1 | TRBJ2-7 | few | TRBV6-6 | TGTGCCAGCAGTTACTTCGGACAGGGACCATACGAGCAGTACTTC | CASSYFGQGPYEQYF
- | TRBJ1-2 | few | TRBV18 | TGTGCCAGCTCACCAACCGACAGAGGCTATGGCTACACCTTC | CASSPTDRGYGYTF
TRBD1 | TRBJ2-2 | - | TRBV5-6 | TGTGCCAGCAGCCCAATCGTGGAAGACAGGGGGCAGAACACCGGGGAGCTGTTTTTT | CASSPIVEDRGQNTGELFF